A selection of T cell receptor beta chains follows, all from one sample in a study of T cells in Graves' hyperthyroidism and ophthalmopathy. Via MiXCR, TCRdb re-called the multiplex PCR reads, giving one row per CDR3 protein. This table holds 250,000 or so distinct CDR3 sequences, about 16% found once. Material: blood. The receptor source for this set is a woman between 50 and 59 years old with Graves' hyperthyroidism that later progressed to Graves' ophthalmopathy. CDR3s include the opening cysteine and the closing phenylalanine or tryptophan. The D gene is left open where the match is weak. A clone size is listed for some rows: how often the clone was seen (once, few, many), or a class if it is expanded.

clone_size d_call j_call v_call cdr3_nt cdr3_aa
many TRBD2 TRBJ2-2 TRBV24-1 TGTGCCACCAGTGATTTGGGCAGGGAGGGAGGCACCGGGGAGCTGTTTTTT CATSDLGREGGTGELFF
many . TRBJ1-4 TRBV12-3/TRBV12-4 TGTGCCAGCAGTCCGGACAGAACTAATGAAAAACTGTTTTTT CASSPDRTNEKLFF
many TRBD2 TRBJ2-7 TRBV28 TGTGCCAGCAGTTTATATTCTACAGGGACTGGACTAGCGGGAGCGTCCGAGCAGTACTTC CASSLYSTGTGLAGASEQYF
. . TRBJ2-3 TRBV20-1 TGCAGTGTTAAGTACGGACATGACGTTTCGGGCACAGATACGCAGTATTTT CSVKYGHDVSGTDTQYF
once . TRBJ1-5 TRBV12-3/TRBV12-4 TGTGCCAGCAGTTTGGAGCTGGGTTTTCAGCCCCAGCATTTT CASSLELGFQPQHF
many . TRBJ2-1 TRBV11-2 TGTGCCAGCAGCCGGACTGTATACAATGAGCAGTTCTTC CASSRTVYNEQFF
many . TRBJ1-1 TRBV25-1 TGTGCCAGCAGTGCCCAGTACACTGAAGCTTTCTTT CASSAQYTEAFF
many TRBD2 TRBJ2-1 TRBV6-1 TGTGCCAGCAGGGTAGCGGGCAGCAATGAGCAGTTCTTC CASRVAGSNEQFF
many . TRBJ1-1 TRBV5-1 TGCGCCAGCAGCCTAGGGACGGATGAAGCTTTCTTT CASSLGTDEAFF
few . TRBJ1-4 TRBV7-9 TGTGCCAGCGCCCGTTCGGCTGGAGTCGGCGAAAAACTGTTTTTT CASARSAGVGEKLFF
many . TRBJ2-2 TRBV2 TGTGCCAGCAGTGAATACCCAAACACCGGGGAGCTGTTTTTT CASSEYPNTGELFF
many . TRBJ2-7 TRBV10-3 TGTGCCGCGGCCGCAGGGGAAGGCTGGCAGCAGTACTTC CAAAAGEGWQQYF
. TRBD1 TRBJ1-1 TRBV18 TGTGCCAGCTCACCCAGGACAGGCCTAGGGGAAGCTTTCTTT CASSPRTGLGEAFF
many . TRBJ2-7 TRBV19 TGTGCCAGTAGTATAGTGTCGGACTACGAGCAGTACTTC CASSIVSDYEQYF
few . TRBJ1-1 TRBV4-1 TGCGCCAGCAGCCAAGATTGGGCCAGACAAGCTTTCTTT CASSQDWARQAFF
many . TRBJ2-1 TRBV20-1 TGCAGTGCTAGAGTGTGGCTAGGGGGTGGGAATGAGCAGTTCTTC CSARVWLGGGNEQFF
many TRBD2 TRBJ2-3 TRBV10-3 TGTGCCATCAGTGGGACTAGCGGGAGCACAGATACGCAGTATTTT CAISGTSGSTDTQYF
many . TRBJ1-2 TRBV6-1 TGTGCCAGCAGTTTTTCGACAGGCGGCTATGGCTACACCTTC CASSFSTGGYGYTF
. TRBD2 TRBJ2-1 TRBV20-1 TGCAGTGCCAGAGATCAGGACGGGAGGCGGTTGAATGAGCAGTTCTTC CSARDQDGRRLNEQFF
few TRBD2 TRBJ2-7 TRBV5-4 TGTGCCAGCAGCTCCTGGCGGGGTAGCGGGAGCTACGAGCAGTACTTC CASSSWRGSGSYEQYF
many . TRBJ2-7 TRBV6-1 TGTGCCATCACGGAGGGACCCCAGACCCTCTACGTGCAGTACTTC CAITEGPQTLYVQYF
many TRBD2 TRBJ2-1 TRBV30 TGTGCCTGGAGTGCAGGACTAGTCTCCTACAATGAGCAGTTCTTC CAWSAGLVSYNEQFF
many . TRBJ1-1 TRBV18 TGTGCCAGCTCACAATCAGAGATACAGGGCAACACTGAAGCTTTCTTT CASSQSEIQGNTEAFF
many . TRBJ1-5 TRBV2 TGTGCCAGCAGTGAAGGCAGACCTTCGGGACCCCAGCATTTT CASSEGRPSGPQHF
many . TRBJ2-7 TRBV6-1 TGCGCCAGCAGCGATCTCTACGAGCAGTACTTC CASSDLYEQYF
few . TRBJ1-2 TRBV4-1 TGCGCCAGCAGCCGGGGCGGATTCGAATATGGCTACACCTTC CASSRGGFEYGYTF
few . TRBJ2-3 TRBV19 TGTGCCAGTAGTCCCGAGTGGGCAGATACGCAGTATTTT CASSPEWADTQYF
many . TRBJ2-3 TRBV18 TGTGCCAGCTCACCACCGTCGGGGGGCACAGATACGCAGTATTTT CASSPPSGGTDTQYF
. . TRBJ2-2 TRBV7-9 TGTGCCAGCAGACCGGGCGTCCCCGGGGAGCTGTTTTTT CASRPGVPGELFF
many TRBD1 TRBJ1-1 TRBV28 TGTGCCAGCAGTTTTGGCAGGGGGTCGGTGGAAGCTTTCTTT CASSFGRGSVEAFF
many TRBD2 TRBJ2-1 TRBV12-3/TRBV12-4 TGTGCCAGCAGTTTACTAGGGACTAGCTACAATGAGCAGTTCTTC CASSLLGTSYNEQFF
many . TRBJ1-6 TRBV20-1 TGCAGTGCTAGCGTTGGGTACAATTCACCCCTCCACTTT CSASVGYNSPLHF
. TRBD2 TRBJ2-7 TRBV19 TGTGCCAGTAGTGGGGTAGCGGGGGCCTACGAGCAGTACTTC CASSGVAGAYEQYF
many . TRBJ1-2 TRBV3-1 TGTGCCAGCAGCCAAGACATACCAGGAGGCTACACCTTC CASSQDIPGGYTF
. TRBD2 TRBJ2-3 TRBV5-6 TGTGCCAGCAGCTTCCGACTAGCGGGAGGTTTCACAGATGCGCAGTATTTT CASSFRLAGGFTDAQYF
many TRBD1 TRBJ2-1 TRBV3-1 TGTGCCAGCAGCCTAGGCAGACAGGGTGGCGAGCAGTTCTTC CASSLGRQGGEQFF
many TRBD2 TRBJ2-7 TRBV11-2 TGTGCCAGCAGCTACGGGGGGATAAACTACGAGCAGTACTTC CASSYGGINYEQYF
many TRBD1 TRBJ1-3 TRBV2 TGTGCCAGCAAATTGGGACAGGGTGTAAACACCATATATTTT CASKLGQGVNTIYF
few TRBD2 TRBJ2-7 TRBV19 TGTGCCAGTAAGCAGGCTAGCGGGGACTCCTACGAGCAGTACTTC CASKQASGDSYEQYF
. . TRBJ2-3 TRBV7-2 TGTGCCAGCACTGGAGACAGTGGGGGAGATACGCAGTATTTT CASTGDSGGDTQYF
few TRBD2 TRBJ2-7 TRBV9 TGTGCCAGCACCCCGGGACTAGCGGCCTTCGAGCAGTACTTC CASTPGLAAFEQYF
. TRBD1 TRBJ1-3 TRBV7-6 TGTGCCAGCAGCGGGGTAGAGACAGGGAAATTGTGGGGAAACACCATATATTTT CASSGVETGKLWGNTIYF
many . TRBJ2-7 TRBV30 TGTGCCTGGAACGTACAGGGTCCCTACGAGCAGTACTTC CAWNVQGPYEQYF
many TRBD2 TRBJ2-3 TRBV7-9 TGTGCCAGCAGCGTAGCGGGTGCCACAGATACGCAGTATTTT CASSVAGATDTQYF
many . TRBJ1-1 TRBV3-1 TGTGCCAGCAGCCTGGAATGGATGAACACTGAAGCTTTCTTT CASSLEWMNTEAFF